This T cell receptor (beta chain) was observed in a study of neurological immune-mediated disorders (dated by TCRdb to about 2019). For the wider study: Peripheral blood TCR-beta repertoires from patients with HTLV-I-associated myelopathy (HAM/TSP), patients with multiple sclerosis, and healthy controls were compared in the study using UMI-based sequencing. The 95 to 110 TCR-beta libraries covered PBMC samples along with longitudinal samples, technical triplicates, and paired sorted CD4+ and CD8+ T-cell subsets. The cohort included 60 to 75 subjects: some 14 with HAM/TSP, some 35 with multiple sclerosis, and about 20 healthy controls. General findings and caveats noted by the study authors: TCR clonal expansion was greatest in HAM/TSP patients and smallest in MS patients, who ranked below even healthy controls. Across subjects, expanded clones never shared an identical CDR3 amino acid sequence, which suggests that the TCR-beta repertoires in every group were private.

cDNA synthesis used template-switch 5'RACE with a primer carrying a 10-nucleotide random unique molecular identifier tagging each TCR transcript. Over 170 million TCR-beta sequences, covering 15-18 subjects, were produced in each sequencing run. The RNeasy kit was used for extraction of total RNA. TCR-beta VDJ regions were amplified with primers for the TCR constant region and the 5'RACE anchor, using the KAPA Real-time Library Amplification kit. A first PCR added sample indexes and Illumina adaptors, after which a second PCR increased the library yield. The roughly 650 bp TCR product was size-selected on a 2% E-gel SizeSelection system after Ampure bead purification. Before pooling, library quality was checked on a Bioanalyzer, concentration was measured with Qubit, and libraries were quantified with the Kapa Library Quantification kit. Paired-end 2 x 150 bp sequencing of the libraries was performed on an Illumina HiSeq 2500. To increase sequence diversity, about 23-32% phiX was spiked into each library pool. On the authors' methods: The quality-filtered reads were processed with the UMI-based MiGEC pipeline, whose error correction step removed more than 80% of the raw TCR sequences. IMGT germline references were used for alignment of VDJ genes, and clonotypes were defined by a unique CDR3 amino acid sequence together with V-J genes. Clonal expansion, Shannon diversity, and CDR3 relatedness (CalcPairwiseDistances, ClusterSamples) were evaluated with VDJtools, and phylogenetic trees were built with CLCbio workbench. A clone was classed as expanded if it had 8 or more unique UMIs, a cutoff based on coefficient-of-variation modelling across technical triplicates. In-frame beta chains were kept once TCRdb had trimmed the public reads at Q25 with fastp and called clones with MiXCR. Under each unique CDR3 protein, matching rows form one entry showing the most common genes and DNA. TCRdb, not the authors, supplied the V and J calls. The table for this sample lists 25,000 to 35,000 distinct CDR3 sequences; about 15% of them were counted only once. The ten largest clonotypes hold 27% of the sample.

Blood bank volunteers in Maryland, USA served as the healthy controls. For unsorted PBMC libraries, 2 million PBMCs were used after storage in RNAlater at -80 degrees C until RNA extraction. PBMCs were separated from peripheral blood using Ficoll-Hypaque density gradient centrifugation and then cryopreserved in liquid nitrogen. This clonotype showed up many times. This receptor's antigen is unknown. Qualities for individual bases were not recorded, and no much larger clone is one base off. Counted from cysteine to phenylalanine, this CDR3 has 15 amino acids. Of all the DNA, just the CDR3 is kept, 45 bases in frame from base 1. The germline V gene specifies SGHTA as CDR1 and FQGNSA as CDR2. Cut back by 5 bases and 4 bases, the V and J ends lie 17 bases apart.

Sequenced: PBMCs. The clonotype originates from a man aged 70 or older in good health. In this chain, TRBV7-2 is recombined with TRBJ2-5; the D assignment is uncertain and may be TRBD1 or TRBD2, with 6 bases supporting each. The CDR3 amino acid sequence is: CASSAGPRGGETQYF. The nucleotide sequence reads as follows: TGTGCCAGCAGCGCGGGACCGCGAGGGGGAGAGACCCAGTACTTC.